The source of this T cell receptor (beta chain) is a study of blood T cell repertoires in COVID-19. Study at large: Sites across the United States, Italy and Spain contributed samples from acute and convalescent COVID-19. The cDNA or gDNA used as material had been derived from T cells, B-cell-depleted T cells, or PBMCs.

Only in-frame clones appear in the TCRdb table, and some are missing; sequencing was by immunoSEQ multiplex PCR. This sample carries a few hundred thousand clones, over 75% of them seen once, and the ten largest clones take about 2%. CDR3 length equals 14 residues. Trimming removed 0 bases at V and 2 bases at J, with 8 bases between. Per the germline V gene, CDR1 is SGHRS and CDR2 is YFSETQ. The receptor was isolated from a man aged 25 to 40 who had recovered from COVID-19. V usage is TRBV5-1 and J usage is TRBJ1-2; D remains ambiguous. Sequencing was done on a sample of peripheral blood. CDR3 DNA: TGCGCCAGCAGCTTGGATCACTCCAACTATGGCTACACCTTC. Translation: CASSLDHSNYGYTF. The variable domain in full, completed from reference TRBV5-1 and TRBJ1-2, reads KAGVTQTPRYLIKTRGQQVTLSCSPISGHRSVSWYQQTPGQGLQFLFEYFSETQRNKGNFPGRFSGRQFSNSRSEMNVSTLELGDSALYLCASSLDHSNYGYTFGSGTRLTVV.